A single sample gave rise to the 10 T cell receptor beta chains below, sequenced in a study of CD8 T cells in Susac syndrome. RNA amounts of roughly 0.5 to 1 ug underwent reverse transcription with random hexamers. TCRdb re-derived calls from the immunoSEQ multiplex PCR reads in MiXCR, one entry per CDR3 protein. This table has 110,000 or so distinct CDR3 sequences, about 92% appearing once. The specimen sequenced was CD4+ T cells from PBMCs. These receptors were obtained from a human donor with multiple sclerosis.

The chain recombines TRBV5-1 with TRBJ1-1; 9 nucleotides line up with TRBD1. The trim removed 2 bases at V and 0 bases at J, leaving 8 bases unmatched. Germline V gene data show CDR1 as SGHRS and CDR2 as YFSETQ. The CDR3 loop spans 17 amino acids. The CDR3 DNA reads TGCGCCAGCAGCTTTACCGGGACAGGGTCCCTGAACACTGAAGCTTTCTTT. This sequence encodes CASSFTGTGSLNTEAFF.

The chain combines TRBV19 with TRBJ1-2; a possible D gene is TRBD1 (6 bases). The CDR3 spans 14 residues. Trimming shortened V by 1 base and J by 4 bases, and 10 bases separated the two germline ends. Germline lookup yields CDR1 LNHDA and CDR2 SQIVND (reference sequence). The CDR3 sequence is CASSIAGASYGYTF. CDR3 DNA sequence: TGTGCCAGTAGTATAGCAGGGGCGAGCTATGGCTACACCTTC.

The CDR3 DNA is TGTGCCAGCAGCAAAGGGGAGGGCTGGACTGAAGCTTTCTTT. Its translation: CASSKGEGWTEAFF. The chain joins TRBV6-1 to TRBJ1-1; TRBD1 is a possible D gene (5 bases). CDR1 and CDR2 (germline): MNHNS, SASEGT. V lost 6 bases to trimming and J lost 5 bases, with 16 bases between them. The CDR3 runs 14 residues.

For the CDR3, the DNA is TGTGCCTGGAGTGCCGTTACTCGCCAAGAGACCCAGTACTTC. The encoded protein is CAWSAVTRQETQYF. The rearrangement joins TRBV30 to TRBJ2-5; D uncertain. The CDR3 is 14 amino acids. Germline V gene data show CDR1 as GTSNPN and CDR2 as SVGIG (reference sequence). V lost 1 base to trimming and J lost 1 base, with 10 bases between them.

This chain's CDR3 is CASTPGTTHTYEQYF. The CDR3 DNA reads as TGTGCCAGCACCCCGGGGACTACCCACACCTACGAGCAGTACTTC. The chain is built from TRBV3-1 and TRBJ2-7, with 7 bases aligning to TRBD2. This CDR3 is built from 15 residues. Trimming cost V 7 bases and J 2 bases; bases outside gene matches: 11. Germline CDR1 and CDR2: LGHDT and YNNKEL (reference sequence).

This sequence joins TRBV7-2 and TRBJ1-2; possible D gene TRBD1, 6 bases. V shed 2 bases and J shed 7 bases, with 17 bases lying between them. This CDR3 contains 15 residues. Germline V gene data show CDR1 as SGHTA and CDR2 as FQGNSA. CDR3 in amino acids: CASSLMSTGQRGYTF. CDR3 coding DNA: TGTGCCAGCAGCTTAATGTCCACAGGGCAACGTGGCTACACCTTC.

The chain couples TRBV3-1 to TRBJ1-1, with 8 positions matching TRBD1. Germline CDR1 and CDR2: LGHDT and YNNKEL (reference sequence). J was trimmed by 3 bases and V by 4 bases; bases with no gene match: 13. The CDR3 has 17 residues. The CDR3 DNA is TGTGCCAGCAGCCCCCGGGACAGGCGTCAAGCCGACACTGAAGCTTTCTTT. This encodes CASSPRDRRQADTEAFF.

This chain joins TRBV20-1 and TRBJ2-3; tentatively, D is TRBD2 (7 bases). The V gene's germline CDR1 is DFQATT and CDR2 SNEGSKA (reference sequence). This CDR3 is 12 amino acids long. For the CDR3, the DNA is TGCAGCTTCGGGGGGCCAGGAGATACGCAGTATTTT. This translates into CSFGGPGDTQYF.

The V call is TRBV12-3 or TRBV12-4, the J call TRBJ2-5; D unclear. This CDR3 is built from 15 residues. V lost 10 bases and J 1 base, leaving 19 bases between the germline ends. The CDR3 DNA is TGTGCCACACAACTTGGACCAACGATCCAAGAGACCCAGTACTTC. Translating it yields CATQLGPTIQETQYF.

The chain employs TRBV2 and TRBJ2-7; D is perhaps TRBD1 (7 bases). The CDR3 length is 15 residues. CDR1 and CDR2 (germline): SNHLY, FYNNEI. V lost 6 bases and J lost 4, with 19 bases in between. The CDR3 spells CASRGGGQRLYEQYF. The CDR3 DNA reads TGTGCCAGCAGAGGAGGGGGACAGCGGCTTTACGAGCAGTACTTC.